A single sample gave rise to the 8 T cell receptor beta chains below, sequenced in a study of blood T cell repertoires in COVID-19. The repertoire was sequenced with immunoSEQ multiplex PCR; TCRdb's copy has only in-frame clones and lacks some. Of approximately 75,000 clones listed, 75% to 95% are singletons. The material sequenced was peripheral blood. The receptors were gathered from a human donor in a cohort sampled during active COVID-19.

The gene calls are TRBV5-1 and TRBJ2-3, with 13 bases fitting TRBD2. The CDR3 has 15 amino acids. The V segment lost 4 bases and the J segment 4 bases; nucleotides outside the gene matches: 3. The germline V gene encodes CDR1 SGHRS and CDR2 YFSETQ. The CDR3 reads CASSPGLAGADTQYF. Here the CDR3 DNA reads TGCGCCAGCAGCCCAGGACTAGCGGGGGCAGATACGCAGTATTTT. Drawing the rest from reference TRBV5-1 and TRBJ2-3, the complete variable domain is KAGVTQTPRYLIKTRGQQVTLSCSPISGHRSVSWYQQTPGQGLQFLFEYFSETQRNKGNFPGRFSGRQFSNSRSEMNVSTLELGDSALYLCASSPGLAGADTQYFGPGTRLTVL.

A word on this clone: At the DNA level, this CDR3 is encoded by other sequences in the same sample as well. The J gene is TRBJ2-7, the V gene TRBV19, with 7 bases matching TRBD1. The length of the CDR3 is 14 residues. Germline V CDR1 and CDR2: LNHDA, SQIVND (reference sequence). Trimming cost V 1 base and J 3 bases; bases outside gene matches: 3. CDR3 sequence (DNA): TGTGCCAGTAGTATAGGACAGGGCCGCTACGAGCAGTACTTC. This encodes CASSIGQGRYEQYF.

The rearrangement uses TRBV14 and TRBJ2-1, with TRBD2 matching over 10 bases. With V trimmed by 0 bases and J by 6 bases, 5 bases remained unmatched. Looked up from germline, CDR1 is SGHDN and CDR2 is FVKESK. CDR3 size: 16 residues. The CDR3 sequence is CASSQESAGGPNEQFF. CDR3 DNA: TGTGCCAGCAGCCAAGAGTCAGCGGGGGGGCCCAATGAGCAGTTCTTC.

V usage is TRBV2 and J usage is TRBJ2-7; D unclear. V lost 3 bases to trimming and J lost 4 bases, with 4 bases between them. Germline V gene lookup returns CDR1 SNHLY and CDR2 FYNNEI. The CDR3 length is 11 residues. For the CDR3, the DNA is TGTGCCAGCAGTGACGAGTACGAGCAGTACTTC. Translation gives CASSDEYEQYF. The full variable domain, rest sourced from reference TRBV2 and TRBJ2-7, is EPEVTQTPSHQVTQMGQEVILRCVPISNHLYFYWYRQILGQKVEFLVSFYNNEISEKSEIFDDQFSVERPDGSNFTLKIRSTKLEDSAMYFCASSDEYEQYFGPGTRLTVT.

The CDR3 DNA follows: TGTGCCAGCAGTGGGGACTGGGCGGGGGGGCCTAATGAGCAGTTCTTC. This encodes CASSGDWAGGPNEQFF. The chain carries TRBV25-1 and TRBJ2-1, with 9 bases fitting TRBD2. Germline-derived CDR1 and CDR2 are MGHDK and SYGVNS. The CDR3 contains 16 residues. V shed 4 bases and J 7 bases; nucleotides not matched to a gene: 11. The full variable domain, rest sourced from reference TRBV25-1 and TRBJ2-1, is EADIYQTPRYLVIGTGKKITLECSQTMGHDKMYWYQQDPGMELHLIHYSYGVNSTEKGDLSSESTVSRIRTEHFPLTLESARPSHTSQYLCASSGDWAGGPNEQFFGPGTRLTVL.

This sequence joins TRBV7-2 and TRBJ2-1; TRBD2 matches 14 bases. The trim removed 3 bases at V and 6 bases at J, leaving 1 base unmatched. The germline gives CDR1 SGHTA, CDR2 FQGNSA. This CDR3 comprises 15 residues. This CDR3 is CASSFGLAGGNEQFF. CDR3 coding DNA: TGTGCCAGCAGCTTCGGACTAGCGGGGGGCAATGAGCAGTTCTTC.

The chain has TRBV5-1 and TRBJ1-2, with 8 nucleotides matching TRBD1. This CDR3 is 13 amino acids long. Germline V gene data show CDR1 as SGHRS and CDR2 as YFSETQ. The V and J ends lost 4 bases and 5 bases, in that order; junction bases with no gene match: 4. This CDR3 reads CASSLTGEYGYTF. CDR3 in DNA: TGCGCCAGCAGCCTGACAGGGGAGTATGGCTACACCTTC.

The chain uses TRBV19 and TRBJ1-5; D gene unclear. Germline lookup yields CDR1 LNHDA and CDR2 SQIVND (reference sequence). The CDR3 totals 17 residues. V was clipped by 7 bases and J by 1 base, with 20 bases between them. Here the CDR3 reads CASIHRTDWASNQPQHF. CDR3 coding DNA: TGTGCCAGTATACATCGGACTGACTGGGCCAGCAATCAGCCCCAGCATTTT. Supplemented by reference TRBV19 and TRBJ1-5, the full variable domain reads DGGITQSPKYLFRKEGQNVTLSCEQNLNHDAMYWYRQDPGQGLRLIYYSQIVNDFQKGDIAEGYSVSREKKESFPLTVTSAQKNPTAFYLCASIHRTDWASNQPQHFGDGTRLSIL.